Described below is a single T cell receptor (beta chain) sequence and its context. Participant reports of clinical history set cohort assignment. V dropped 6 bases and J dropped 7; count of bases not matched to a gene: 9. CDR1 and CDR2 from the germline V gene are KGHSH and LQKENI. The CDR3 runs 16 residues. This sample was included in a study of blood T cell repertoires in COVID-19. Study background: T cells, B-cell-depleted T cells, or PBMCs supplied cDNA or gDNA.

Authors' data handling: Amplifying reference gene primers gave estimates of nucleated cell counts. The assay was immunoSEQ multiplex PCR, and TCRdb's table has in-frame clones only and misses some. The DNA was the basis for D and trimming; V, J and clone size are from that table. There are approximately 150,000 clones in the sample; around 84% occur only once, and 2.4% lies in the top ten. The specimen was PBMCs or T cells enriched from blood (not recorded which). This chain links TRBV18 with TRBJ2-1; 13 bases are a match to TRBD2. The sequence came from a man aged 40-50 years with acute COVID-19. The CDR3 region is CASSPPTSGRGNEQFF. For the CDR3, the DNA is TGTGCCAGCTCGCCTCCTACTAGCGGGAGGGGAAATGAGCAGTTCTTC.